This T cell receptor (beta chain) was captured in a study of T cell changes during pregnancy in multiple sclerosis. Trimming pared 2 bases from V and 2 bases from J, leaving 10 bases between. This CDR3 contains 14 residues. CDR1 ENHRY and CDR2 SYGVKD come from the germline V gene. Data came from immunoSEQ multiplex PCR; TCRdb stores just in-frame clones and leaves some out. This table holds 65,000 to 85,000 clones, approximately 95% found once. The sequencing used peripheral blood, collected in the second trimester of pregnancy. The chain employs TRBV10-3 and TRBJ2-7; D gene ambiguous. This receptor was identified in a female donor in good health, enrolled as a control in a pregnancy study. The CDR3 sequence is CAISEVVDPYEQYF. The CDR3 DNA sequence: TGTGCCATCAGTGAGGTGGTAGATCCCTACGAGCAGTACTTC.